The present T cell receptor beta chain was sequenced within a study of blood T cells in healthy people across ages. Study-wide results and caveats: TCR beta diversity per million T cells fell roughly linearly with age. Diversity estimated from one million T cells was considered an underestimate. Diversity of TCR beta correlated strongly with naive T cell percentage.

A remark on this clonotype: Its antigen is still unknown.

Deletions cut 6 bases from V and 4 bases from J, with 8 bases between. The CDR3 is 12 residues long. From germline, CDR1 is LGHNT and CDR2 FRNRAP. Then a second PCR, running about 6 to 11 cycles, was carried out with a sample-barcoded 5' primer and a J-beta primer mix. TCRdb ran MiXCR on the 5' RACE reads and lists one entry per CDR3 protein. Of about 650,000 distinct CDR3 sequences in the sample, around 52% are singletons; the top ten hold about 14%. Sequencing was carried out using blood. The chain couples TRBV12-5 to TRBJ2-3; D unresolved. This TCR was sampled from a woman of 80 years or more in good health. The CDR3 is CASGIRPDTQYF. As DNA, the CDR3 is TGTGCTAGTGGGATTCGTCCAGATACGCAGTATTTT.